The entry below describes one T cell receptor beta chain. The antigen is undetermined. The donors were healthy bone marrow donors. This specimen belongs to a study of cytomegalovirus exposure and HLA in healthy donors. General observations from the study: The authors confirmed in vitro that three CMV-associated chains were specific for CMV antigens. The study recorded over 150 TCR beta chains that were cytomegalovirus-associated.

The PCR employed 60 Vbeta primers together with 13 Jbeta primers. Authors' methods: Later analysis identified 88 million or so unique TCR beta chains, about 10 million shared. The table came from immunoSEQ multiplex PCR; TCRdb's copy has only in-frame clones and leaves some out. The V and J calls and clone size come from that table; D and trimming were worked out from the DNA. The sample lists around 130,000 clones; roughly two thirds were seen once. V was shortened by 6 bases and J by 4 bases, with 13 bases between the two germline ends. The CDR3 has 13 amino acids. Germline V gives CDR1 SNHLY, CDR2 FYNNEI.

This chain links TRBV2 with TRBJ2-7; D perhaps matches TRBD2 (6 bases). The receptor's source is a young man in good health and CMV-seropositive. The specimen was PBMCs. CDR3 sequence: CASRPYGSYEQYF. The CDR3 DNA sequence: TGTGCCAGCAGACCATACGGGAGTTACGAGCAGTACTTC.